Presented here are 24 T cell receptor beta chains from one specimen sequenced in a study of CD8 T cells in Susac syndrome. RNA totalling 0.5 to 1 ug underwent reverse transcription with random hexamers. TCRdb reprocessed the immunoSEQ multiplex PCR reads via MiXCR and lists one record per CDR3 protein. This sample carries 100,000 to 150,000 distinct CDR3 sequences, about 93% of them seen once, and the ten largest clones take about 0.098%. The sample was CD4+ T cells from PBMCs. The receptors shown here come from a human donor in good health.

The chain recombines TRBV6-2 or TRBV6-3 with TRBJ2-1; TRBD2 aligns across 7 bases. Trimming at V came to 8 bases and at J to 2 bases, leaving 18 bases not matched to a gene. CDR1 and CDR2 from the germline V gene are MNHEY and SVGEGT. This CDR3 contains 18 residues. CDR3 sequence: CASRPGWPSGHTYNEQFF. The CDR3 region has the DNA TGTGCCAGCCGTCCCGGTTGGCCTAGCGGTCACACCTACAATGAGCAGTTCTTC.

V usage is TRBV5-1 and J usage is TRBJ2-2; no clear D gene. V was cut by 4 bases and J by 2 bases, with 9 bases left in between. This CDR3 comprises 14 residues. CDR1 is SGHRS and CDR2 is YFSETQ in the germline V gene. This chain's CDR3 is CASSPDTNTGELFF. CDR3 in DNA: TGCGCCAGCAGCCCAGACACAAACACCGGGGAGCTGTTTTTT. Full variable domain (rest looked up from reference TRBV5-1 and TRBJ2-2): KAGVTQTPRYLIKTRGQQVTLSCSPISGHRSVSWYQQTPGQGLQFLFEYFSETQRNKGNFPGRFSGRQFSNSRSEMNVSTLELGDSALYLCASSPDTNTGELFFGEGSRLTVL.

CDR3: CASSLVSSGRGNEQFF. CDR3 bases: TGTGCCAGCAGCTTAGTGTCTAGCGGGAGGGGTAATGAGCAGTTCTTC. V gene TRBV11-1 combines with J gene TRBJ2-1; 12 nucleotides match TRBD2. The CDR3 runs to 16 residues. With V trimmed by 1 base and J by 7 bases, 5 bases remained unmatched. CDR1 and CDR2 (germline): SGHAT, FQDESV (reference sequence).

CDR3 sequence: CAWSRGYMDEQFF. The CDR3 DNA follows: TGTGCCTGGAGCCGGGGGTATATGGATGAGCAGTTCTTC. The chain uses TRBV30 and TRBJ2-1; maybe TRBD2 (6 bases). Trimming removed 3 bases from V and 8 bases from J, with 14 bases in between. Germline loops: CDR1 GTSNPN, CDR2 SVGIG (reference sequence). The CDR3 loop spans 13 amino acids.

This rearrangement joins TRBV4-2 to TRBJ2-3; TRBD2 matches 11 bases. With V trimmed by 2 bases and J by 2 bases, 9 bases remained unmatched. CDR3 length: 18 residues. Germline loops: CDR1 LGHNA, CDR2 YNFKEQ. The CDR3 is CASSQLAGGFELTDTQYF. The CDR3 DNA is TGTGCCAGCAGCCAACTAGCGGGAGGTTTCGAACTCACAGATACGCAGTATTTT.

The chain employs TRBV29-1 and TRBJ2-3; D is unclear. V was shortened by 4 bases and J by 3 bases, with 8 bases between the two germline ends. The CDR3 covers 12 residues. The V gene's germline CDR1 is SQVTM and CDR2 ANQGSEA. CDR3 region: CSVALRTDTQYF. The CDR3 DNA follows: TGCAGCGTTGCCCTCAGGACAGATACGCAGTATTTT.

This rearrangement joins TRBV24-1 to TRBJ2-3, with 15 positions matching TRBD2. V lost 4 bases and J lost 1; bases outside the gene matches: 5. The germline CDR1 and CDR2 sequences are KGHDR and SFDVKD. The CDR3 totals 18 residues. The CDR3 DNA is TGTGCCACCAGTGACCGGGGACTAGCGGGAGGACGCACAGATACGCAGTATTTT. As protein: CATSDRGLAGGRTDTQYF.

The J gene is TRBJ2-7, the V gene TRBV29-1, with D possibly being TRBD2 (5 bases). V lost 1 base and J 8 bases, leaving 9 bases between the germline ends. The CDR3 loop spans 11 amino acids. From germline, CDR1 is SQVTM and CDR2 ANQGSEA. The CDR3 nucleotides are TGCAGCGTTGAAGGGGAGAGGAAGCAGTACTTC. Its protein is CSVEGERKQYF.

The CDR3 protein is CASMGAASTDTQYF. The CDR3 DNA reads TGTGCCAGCATGGGGGCGGCAAGCACAGATACGCAGTATTTT. The chain combines TRBV27 with TRBJ2-3; the D gene is possibly TRBD1 (6 bases). Germline CDR1 reads MNHEY; CDR2 reads SMNVEV (reference sequence). V dropped 7 bases and J dropped 0 bases, with 11 bases sitting between them. This CDR3 is 14 amino acids long.

The CDR3 spells CASSGLNPYNEQFF. CDR3 coding DNA: TGTGCCAGCAGCGGCCTGAATCCCTACAATGAGCAGTTCTTC. The V and J genes are TRBV6-5 and TRBJ2-1; D not certain. The CDR3 extends over 14 amino acids. Germline V gene data show CDR1 as MNHEY and CDR2 as SVGAGI. Trimming cost V 6 bases and J 2 bases, with 11 bases left between them.

The chain joins TRBV5-4 to TRBJ2-6; the D gene is possibly TRBD2 (7 bases). Germline V lookup: CDR1 SGHNT, CDR2 YYREEE (reference sequence). The CDR3 has 16 amino acids. V was clipped by 5 bases and J by 3 bases, with 15 bases between them. As DNA, the CDR3 is TGTGCCAGCAGACTGGGGGGGGCGCGTGGGGCCAACGTCCTGACTTTC. Translating gives CASRLGGARGANVLTF.

The chain combines TRBV24-1 with TRBJ2-2; 8 positions agree with TRBD2. The germline V gene has CDR1 KGHDR and CDR2 SFDVKD. The ends lost 8 bases at V and 2 bases at J; junction bases unmatched: 12. This CDR3 is built from 17 residues. CDR3 amino acids: CATTPGGNGSNTGELFF. Written as DNA, the CDR3 is TGTGCCACCACCCCGGGGGGGAATGGTAGTAACACCGGGGAGCTGTTTTTT.

This clonotype was recorded only once. The V gene is TRBV2, the J gene TRBJ2-1; perhaps D is TRBD1 or TRBD2 (5 bases each). CDR3 length: 14 amino acids. Per the germline V gene, CDR1 is SNHLY and CDR2 is FYNNEI. Trimming took off 10 bases at V and 0 bases at J, with 13 bases between the two ends. CDR3 in DNA: TGTGCCACCTCCTGGGACCCCTCCTACAATGAGCAGTTCTTC. This translates into CATSWDPSYNEQFF.

The genes are TRBV18 and TRBJ2-5; D is perhaps TRBD1 or TRBD2 (5 bases each). V lost 2 bases and J lost 4, with 8 bases in between. This CDR3 spans 13 amino acids. The germline gives CDR1 KGHSH, CDR2 LQKENI. The CDR3 spells CASSPSGTETQYF. CDR3 in DNA: TGTGCCAGCTCACCATCGGGGACAGAGACCCAGTACTTC.

V gene TRBV7-2 combines with J gene TRBJ2-1, with 8 bases aligning to TRBD1. Looked up from germline, CDR1 is SGHTA and CDR2 is FQGNSA. The CDR3 runs to 15 residues. V was clipped by 3 bases and J by 6 bases; unmatched bases: 7. The CDR3 sequence is CASSFTGGIGNEQFF. DNA for the CDR3: TGTGCCAGCAGCTTCACAGGGGGTATCGGCAATGAGCAGTTCTTC.

V and J are TRBV2 and TRBJ1-2; the D is unclear. Trimming left V 6 bases short and J 4 bases short, with 18 bases between. Germline CDR1 is SNHLY and CDR2 is FYNNEI. This CDR3 is 15 amino acids long. The CDR3 reads CASRAYRLTLYGYTF. The CDR3 DNA is TGTGCCAGCAGAGCATACAGACTCACTCTCTATGGCTACACCTTC.

The chain is built from TRBV20-1 and TRBJ1-1; TRBD1 might be the D (6 bases). The V gene lost 0 bases and the J gene lost 2 bases, with 10 bases spanning the gap. Germline V gene lookup returns CDR1 DFQATT and CDR2 SNEGSKA (reference sequence). The CDR3 has 14 amino acids. Here the CDR3 DNA reads TGCAGTGCTAGAGATGGACAGTTCAACACTGAAGCTTTCTTT. Protein product: CSARDGQFNTEAFF.

This chain links TRBV24-1 with TRBJ2-2; the match to TRBD1 covers 8 bases. After removal of 2 bases from V and 2 bases from J, the junction contained 3 bases not matched to a gene. The CDR3 has 16 residues. CDR1 is KGHDR, CDR2 SFDVKD, per germline. This CDR3 reads CATSDSGQGNTGELFF. The CDR3 DNA reads as TGTGCCACCAGTGATTCCGGACAGGGAAACACCGGGGAGCTGTTTTTT.

The chain joins TRBV19 to TRBJ2-2; D may correspond to TRBD1 or TRBD2 (5 bases each). The CDR3 is made up of 16 amino acids. V gave up 4 bases and J gave up 0 bases, with 12 bases separating them. Germline loops: CDR1 LNHDA, CDR2 SQIVND (reference sequence). The CDR3 reads CASSTTGTANTGELFF. CDR3 coding DNA: TGTGCCAGTAGTACGACCGGGACGGCGAACACCGGGGAGCTGTTTTTT.

The chain has TRBV6-1 and TRBJ2-7; 15 nucleotides line up with TRBD2. CDR1 and CDR2 from the germline V gene are MNHNS and SASEGT. V trimming: 5 bases; J trimming: 5 bases; junction bases outside the gene matches: 10. The CDR3 loop spans 17 amino acids. The chain's CDR3 is CASSPAAGLAGGDEQYF. The DNA for the CDR3 is TGTGCCAGCAGTCCGGCCGCGGGACTAGCGGGAGGCGACGAGCAGTACTTC.

This chain connects TRBV18 to TRBJ2-3, with D uncertain. The V end lost 1 base, the J end lost 4 bases, and 12 bases lay between the germline ends. The V gene's germline CDR1 is KGHSH and CDR2 LQKENI. The CDR3 length is 15 residues. DNA for the CDR3: TGTGCCAGCTCACCACGGGCTAGTCAAGCAGATACGCAGTATTTT. The encoded protein is CASSPRASQADTQYF.

The rearrangement links TRBV4-3 to TRBJ2-7; TRBD1 matches 7 bases. V gave up 4 bases and J gave up 0 bases; unmatched junction bases: 6. Germline V lookup: CDR1 LGHNA, CDR2 YSLEER. The CDR3 covers 15 residues. The CDR3 sequence is CASSRSGTDSYEQYF. CDR3 nucleotides: TGCGCCAGCAGCCGCTCTGGGACAGACTCCTACGAGCAGTACTTC.

This sequence joins TRBV18 and TRBJ2-6, with a possible D match to TRBD2 (5 bases). The ends were cut back, 6 bases at V and 0 bases at J, with 12 bases in the middle. Germline assignment: CDR1 KGHSH and CDR2 LQKENI. This CDR3 region has 16 residues. Here the CDR3 DNA reads TGTGCCAGCTCGCAACCGGGGAGCTCTGGGGCCAACGTCCTGACTTTC. Its translation: CASSQPGSSGANVLTF.

The gene calls are TRBV5-1 and TRBJ2-4; D unclear. CDR1 is SGHRS, CDR2 YFSETQ, per germline. CDR3 length equals 16 residues. V gave up 4 bases and J gave up 1 base, with 15 bases separating them. The CDR3 here is CASSPPGNGAKNIQYF. As DNA, the CDR3 is TGCGCCAGCAGCCCGCCCGGTAACGGTGCCAAAAACATTCAGTACTTC.